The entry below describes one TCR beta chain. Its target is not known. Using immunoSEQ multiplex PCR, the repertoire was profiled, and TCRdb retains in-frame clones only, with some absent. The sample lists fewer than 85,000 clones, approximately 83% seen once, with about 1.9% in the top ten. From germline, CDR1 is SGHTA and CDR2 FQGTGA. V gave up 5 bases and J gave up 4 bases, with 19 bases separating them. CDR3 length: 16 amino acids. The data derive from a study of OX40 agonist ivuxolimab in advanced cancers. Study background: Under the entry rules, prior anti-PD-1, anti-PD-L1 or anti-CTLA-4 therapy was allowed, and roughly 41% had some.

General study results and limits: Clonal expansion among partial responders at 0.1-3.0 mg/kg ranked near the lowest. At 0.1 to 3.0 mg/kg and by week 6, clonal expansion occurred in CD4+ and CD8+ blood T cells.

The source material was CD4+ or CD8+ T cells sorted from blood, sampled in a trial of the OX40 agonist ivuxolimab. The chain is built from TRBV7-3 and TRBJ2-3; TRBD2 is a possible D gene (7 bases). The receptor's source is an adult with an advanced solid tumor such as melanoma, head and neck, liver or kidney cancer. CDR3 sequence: CASSLRGPGGPDTQYF. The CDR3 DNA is TGTGCCAGCAGCCTACGGGGCCCGGGGGGCCCAGATACGCAGTATTTT.